These 20 T cell receptor beta chains came from one sample sequenced in a study of blood T cell repertoires in COVID-19. Using immunoSEQ multiplex PCR, the repertoire was profiled, and TCRdb retains in-frame clones only, with some absent. Of about 280,000 clones in the sample, 85% are singletons; the top ten hold more than 4.5%. The sequencing sample was made of peripheral blood. These receptors were collected from a man between 45 and 60 years old with active or convalescent COVID-19.

This sequence joins TRBV19 and TRBJ1-1, with 10 bases aligning to TRBD1. The germline CDR1 and CDR2 sequences are LNHDA and SQIVND (reference sequence). V lost 7 bases and J lost 7; bases outside the gene matches: 6. There are 13 residues in the CDR3. As DNA, the CDR3 is TGTGCCAGTACTCGGACAGGGGGTCGTGAAGCTTTCTTT. This codes for CASTRTGGREAFF.

The rearrangement joins TRBV29-1 to TRBJ1-2, with D tentatively TRBD1 (6 bases). Looked up from germline, CDR1 is SQVTM and CDR2 is ANQGSEA. CDR3 size: 11 residues. V lost 5 bases and J lost 7, with 11 bases in between. The CDR3 is CSVPTGLGYTF. For the CDR3, the DNA is TGCAGCGTTCCCACAGGGCTTGGCTACACCTTC.

V usage is TRBV10-3 and J usage is TRBJ1-6, with 9 bases matching TRBD1. There are 15 residues in the CDR3. The ends lost 4 bases at V and 7 bases at J; junction bases unmatched: 5. Germline V gene sequence: CDR1 ENHRY, CDR2 SYGVKD. The CDR3 DNA sequence: TGTGCCATCAGTGCGACCGGGACAGGGAATTCACCCCTCCACTTT. Translated, it gives CAISATGTGNSPLHF.

The rearrangement links TRBV4-3 to TRBJ2-7; the D gene is possibly TRBD2 (6 bases). Trimming left V 0 bases short and J 7 bases short, with 16 bases between. The CDR3 has 15 residues. Per germline, CDR1 LGHNA and CDR2 YSLEER. DNA of the CDR3: TGCGCCAGCAGCCAAGATCTCGGGAGCCTAAGGGAGCAGTACTTC. Translating it yields CASSQDLGSLREQYF.

V gene TRBV12-5 combines with J gene TRBJ1-1; a weak D match, TRBD1 (5 bases). V lost 7 bases to trimming and J lost 4 bases, with 16 bases between them. Germline V CDR1 and CDR2: LGHNT, FRNRAP. The CDR3 length is 14 residues. This CDR3 reads CASAWGEGGTEAFF. CDR3 sequence (DNA): TGTGCTAGTGCCTGGGGGGAGGGTGGCACTGAAGCTTTCTTT.

The DNA of the CDR3 is TGTGCCAGTAGTTACCGGCAGGGGGCGAGGGGAACTGAAGCTTTCTTT. It is translated as CASSYRQGARGTEAFF. The chain couples TRBV19 to TRBJ1-1; 8 bases are shared with TRBD1. V trimming: 5 bases; J trimming: 5 bases; junction bases outside the gene matches: 13. Germline V gives CDR1 LNHDA, CDR2 SQIVND (reference sequence). This CDR3 comprises 16 residues.

The chain carries TRBV28 and TRBJ2-6, with a tentative D call TRBD1 (7 bases). The CDR3 sequence is 19 residues long. CDR1 is MDHEN, CDR2 SYDVKM, per germline. V was cut by 6 bases and J by 1 base, with 22 bases left in between. CDR3 residues: CASSPPLGRGESGANVLTF. The CDR3 DNA is TGTGCCAGCAGCCCACCCTTAGGCAGGGGGGAGTCTGGGGCCAACGTCCTGACTTTC.

The chain has TRBV6-5 and TRBJ2-7; D possibly corresponds to TRBD1 (6 bases). Trimming removed 11 bases at V and 6 bases at J, with 23 bases between. CDR3 size: 14 residues. Germline V gene sequence: CDR1 MNHEY, CDR2 SVGAGI. CDR3 DNA sequence: TGTGCCGGCGGTTTCGGGACATGGGGACCCGAGCAGTACTTC. Its translation is CAGGFGTWGPEQYF.

This rearrangement joins TRBV19 to TRBJ2-6; TRBD1 matches 8 bases. The ends lost 9 bases at V and 0 bases at J; junction bases unmatched: 7. CDR1 is LNHDA and CDR2 is SQIVND in the germline V gene (reference sequence). The CDR3 length is 16 residues. The CDR3 coding sequence is TGTGCCAGCCGGGACAGGCCTAGCTCTGGGGCCAACGTCCTGACTTTC. Residues: CASRDRPSSGANVLTF.

This chain joins TRBV30 and TRBJ1-6; possibly TRBD1 for D (5 bases). The CDR3 extends over 15 amino acids. Germline-derived CDR1 and CDR2 are GTSNPN and SVGIG (reference sequence). Trimming stripped 2 bases from V and 7 bases from J, with 15 bases between. The CDR3 region has the DNA TGTGCCTGGAGTCTTCCCAGGGTACGGAATTCACCCCTCCACTTT. Protein: CAWSLPRVRNSPLHF.

V and J are TRBV18 and TRBJ1-2, with 9 bases lining up with TRBD1. V lost 2 bases and J lost 4; bases outside the gene matches: 2. CDR1 and CDR2 (germline): KGHSH, LQKENI. CDR3 length: 14 amino acids. Here the CDR3 reads CASSPGDRVYGYTF. The CDR3 DNA is TGTGCCAGCTCACCAGGGGACAGGGTCTATGGCTACACCTTC.

The chain uses TRBV18 and TRBJ1-3, with D maybe TRBD1 (6 bases). CDR1 is KGHSH, CDR2 LQKENI, per germline. The CDR3 runs 16 residues. V shed 3 bases and J shed 4 bases, with 16 bases lying between them. The CDR3 DNA sequence: TGTGCCAGCTCACCGTTCGGACAGTTAGAGGGAAACACCATATATTTT. It specifies CASSPFGQLEGNTIYF.

The V gene is TRBV5-1, the J gene TRBJ2-1; D might be TRBD2 (5 bases). Per the germline V gene, CDR1 is SGHRS and CDR2 is YFSETQ. V gave up 2 bases and J gave up 4 bases, with 13 bases separating them. The CDR3 spans 15 residues. The CDR3 protein is CASSLAVGNYNEQFF. Here the CDR3 DNA reads TGCGCCAGCAGCTTAGCGGTGGGAAATTACAATGAGCAGTTCTTC.

The genes are TRBV5-1 and TRBJ2-7; D may be TRBD2 (6 bases). Germline values: CDR1 SGHRS, CDR2 YFSETQ. Trimming stripped 3 bases from V and 3 bases from J, with 13 bases between. CDR3 size: 14 residues. Here the CDR3 reads CASSSSPSDYEQYF. CDR3 DNA sequence: TGCGCCAGCAGCTCTTCTCCTAGCGACTACGAGCAGTACTTC.

J is TRBJ2-1 and V is TRBV2, with 7 nucleotides matching TRBD2. Germline V CDR1 and CDR2: SNHLY, FYNNEI. V was pared by 4 bases and J by 5 bases, with 5 bases of the junction left unmatched. The CDR3 contains 14 residues. CDR3 protein: CASSVVAGDNEQFF. CDR3 DNA: TGTGCCAGCAGTGTGGTGGCGGGGGACAATGAGCAGTTCTTC.

Comment on this clone: At the DNA level, this CDR3 is encoded by other sequences in the same sample as well. The genes are TRBV14 and TRBJ1-1; the D gene is possibly TRBD1 (6 bases). V was shortened by 3 bases and J by 0 bases, with 8 bases between the two germline ends. The germline CDR1 and CDR2 sequences are SGHDN and FVKESK. This CDR3 is built from 14 residues. CDR3 loop: CASSQDSLNTEAFF. The CDR3 DNA is TGTGCCAGCAGCCAGGACAGTCTGAACACTGAAGCTTTCTTT.

The rearrangement links TRBV5-6 to TRBJ1-2; D unresolved. Looked up from germline, CDR1 is SGHDT and CDR2 is YYEEEE. V lost 3 bases and J lost 8, with 14 bases in between. The CDR3 extends over 13 amino acids. CDR3 sequence: CASSWEVGGGYTF. The CDR3 coding sequence is TGTGCCAGCAGCTGGGAGGTCGGAGGAGGCTACACCTTC.

V usage is TRBV11-3 and J usage is TRBJ1-1; a weak D match, TRBD1 (5 bases). CDR1 is SGHNT, CDR2 YENEEA, per germline. The V end was cut by 5 bases, the J end by 0 bases, with 19 bases between. The CDR3 extends over 17 amino acids. This chain's CDR3 is CASSTPTTENMNTEAFF. The DNA of the CDR3 is TGTGCCAGCAGCACACCAACGACAGAAAACATGAACACTGAAGCTTTCTTT.

This chain links TRBV7-9 with TRBJ2-3, with TRBD2 matching over 9 bases. The germline gives CDR1 SEHNR, CDR2 FQNEAQ (reference sequence). Trimming at V came to 4 bases and at J to 2 bases, leaving 7 bases not matched to a gene. The CDR3 length is 16 residues. The CDR3 protein is CASSSDPSGVTDTQYF. Here the CDR3 DNA reads TGTGCCAGCAGCTCCGATCCTAGCGGGGTCACAGATACGCAGTATTTT. The full variable domain, in which reference TRBV7-9 and TRBJ2-3 provide the parts outside the CDR3, is DTGVSQNPRHKITKRGQNVTFRCDPISEHNRLYWYRQTLGQGPEFLTYFQNEAQLEKSRLLSDRFSAERPKGSFSTLEIQRTEQGDSAMYLCASSSDPSGVTDTQYFGPGTRLTVL.

V usage is TRBV5-1 and J usage is TRBJ2-2, with D perhaps matching TRBD1 (6 bases). Per the germline V gene, CDR1 is SGHRS and CDR2 is YFSETQ. The V end was cut by 3 bases, the J end by 1 base, with 13 bases between. This CDR3 is built from 16 residues. The CDR3 protein is CASSWVWDKNTGELFF. Written as DNA, the CDR3 is TGCGCCAGCAGCTGGGTTTGGGACAAGAACACCGGGGAGCTGTTTTTT.